The 5 T cell receptor beta chains presented below share a single source sample, sequenced in a study of control samples from healthy donors and cancer patients. The table came from immunoSEQ multiplex PCR; TCRdb's copy has only in-frame clones and leaves some out. The table records around 70,000 clones, approximately 88% of them present only once. Sample: PBMCs. The receptors come from a woman in her 50s with colorectal cancer.

The gene calls are TRBV7-2 and TRBJ1-3, with TRBD1 matching 7 bases. The germline V gene has CDR1 SGHTA and CDR2 FQGNSA. Trimming at V came to 1 base and at J to 0 bases, leaving 6 bases not matched to a gene. This CDR3 is 17 amino acids long. The CDR3: CASSLGGTVHSGNTIYF. DNA for the CDR3: TGTGCCAGCAGCTTAGGAGGGACAGTACACTCTGGAAACACCATATATTTT. Using reference TRBV7-2 and TRBJ1-3 for the parts outside the CDR3, the full variable domain is GAGVSQSPSNKVTEKGKDVELRCDPISGHTALYWYRQSLGQGLEFLIYFQGNSAPDKSGLPSDRFSAERTGGSVSTLTIQRTQQEDSAVYLCASSLGGTVHSGNTIYFGEGSWLTVV.

This chain joins TRBV21-1 and TRBJ1-1; no check of the table's D call, TRBD1, against the DNA was made. TRBV21-1 is a listed pseudogene. The CDR3 is 11 residues long. In DNA form, the CDR3 reads TGTGCCAGCAGCAAAGTGGCTGGAGCTTTCTTT. Encoded protein: CASSKVAGAFF.

The V gene is TRBV6-2 or TRBV6-3, the J gene TRBJ2-5; 11 positions match TRBD2. Germline V gives CDR1 MNHEY, CDR2 SVGEGT. The trim removed 2 bases at V and 1 base at J, leaving 9 bases unmatched. The CDR3 contains 18 residues. CDR3 region: CASSYRPGTSGIQETQYF. Written as DNA, the CDR3 is TGTGCCAGCAGTTACCGTCCCGGGACTAGCGGTATCCAAGAGACCCAGTACTTC.

J is TRBJ2-3 and V is TRBV27; 7 bases line up with TRBD1. V lost 4 bases, J lost 2 bases, and 3 bases stayed unmatched. CDR3 size: 14 residues. Germline V gene sequence: CDR1 MNHEY, CDR2 SMNVEV (reference sequence). The CDR3 is CASSSGQNTDTQYF. CDR3 DNA: TGTGCCAGCAGTTCGGGACAGAACACAGATACGCAGTATTTT.

The chain is built from TRBV6-6 and TRBJ2-7, with 7 bases matching TRBD2. CDR1 is MNHNY, CDR2 SVGAGI, per germline (reference sequence). Trimming took 0 bases from V and 4 from J; bases not matched to a gene: 0. This CDR3 region has 13 residues. As DNA, the CDR3 is TGTGCCAGCAGTTACTCGGGACTATACGAGCAGTACGTC. It encodes CASSYSGLYEQYV.